This T cell receptor (beta chain) was found in a study of CD4 and CD8 cells across lung adenocarcinoma regions. TCRdb analysed the PCR reads with MiXCR anew, one entry per CDR3 protein. The sample shows about 19,000 distinct CDR3 sequences, around 50% of them seen only once. Turning to this clonotype: Mismatch with germline at one junction end may stem from a read error.

Donors had localized lung adenocarcinoma, a non-small cell lung cancer. The sequence came from a male donor with lung adenocarcinoma. The CD4 and CD8 labels of this study may be unreliable. The specimen sequenced was CD8+ T cells from the margin of a lung tumor.

The CDR3 loop is CASSYRSEAQFF. The CDR3 bases are TGTGCCAGCAGTTACAGGAGCGAGGCGCAGTTTTTT. This rearrangement joins TRBV6-5 to TRBJ2-3; no reliable D call. From germline, CDR1 is MNHEY and CDR2 SVGAGI. The CDR3 has 12 amino acids.